This T cell receptor (beta chain) originates from a study of shared clonotypes between healthy human individuals. Study details: CD4 naive cells filled three plates per donor, CD4 memory three, CD8 naive two and CD8 memory one. Findings of the study overall: Sorted-subset sequencing, rarefaction showed, was incomplete despite large depth. Generally, naive subsets came out with larger estimated richness than memory subsets.

About this clone: Its cognate antigen is unknown. One junction end does not reproduce the germline sequence, and a read error may be involved.

HIV-negative, healthy adults without recent acute infections or vaccinations were the donors. Repertoires were generated with immunoSEQ multiplex PCR, while TCRdb's copy carries only in-frame clones and drops some. The sample has around 2,000,000 clones, approximately 95% seen once. This clonotype originated in a man younger than 35 in good health. Sequenced: naive CD4+ T cells sorted from blood. Indicated subset: CD45RA+ positively selected.

This CDR3 is CASSYWGWGDNEQFF. CDR3 nucleotides: TGTGCCAGCAGCTACTGGGGCTGGGGTGACAATGAGCAGTTCTTC. This chain connects TRBV6-5 to TRBJ2-1; possible D gene TRBD1, 5 bases. CDR3 length equals 15 residues. Germline values: CDR1 MNHEY, CDR2 SVGAGI.